These 32 T cell receptor beta chains were all obtained from the same sample, sequenced in a study of blood T cell repertoires in COVID-19. Using immunoSEQ multiplex PCR, the repertoire was profiled, and TCRdb retains in-frame clones only, with some absent. Here the sample spans about 200,000 clones, 80% to 85% being singletons. The sequencing sample was made of PBMCs or T cells enriched from blood (not recorded which). The source is a man aged 35 to 55 who had recovered from COVID-19.

The chain combines TRBV10-3 with TRBJ2-5; perhaps TRBD1 as D (6 bases). CDR3 length: 13 residues. Germline V lookup: CDR1 ENHRY, CDR2 SYGVKD. The ends were cut back, 8 bases at V and 1 base at J, with 11 bases in the middle. CDR3 nucleotide sequence: TGTGCCATCTCTGGACAGACCCAAGAGACCCAGTACTTC. This sequence encodes CAISGQTQETQYF.

This clone was counted once. This sequence joins TRBV30 and TRBJ2-2; a possible D gene is TRBD1 (5 bases). The CDR3 runs 14 residues. The V end lost 2 bases, the J end lost 2 bases, and 9 bases lay between the germline ends. From germline, CDR1 is GTSNPN and CDR2 SVGIG (reference sequence). The CDR3 is CAWSPDSNTGELFF. The CDR3, as DNA: TGTGCCTGGAGTCCAGACAGTAACACCGGGGAGCTGTTTTTT. Using reference TRBV30 and TRBJ2-2 for the parts outside the CDR3, the full variable domain is SQTIHQWPATLVQPVGSPLSLECTVEGTSNPNLYWYRQAAGRGLQLLFYSVGIGQISSEVPQNLSASRPQDRQFILSSKKLLLSDSGFYLCAWSPDSNTGELFFGEGSRLTVL.

The chain combines TRBV4-1 with TRBJ1-6, with D uncertain. CDR1 and CDR2 (germline): MGHRA, YSYEKL. V lost 1 base, J lost 7 bases, and 8 bases lay in between. This CDR3 region has 14 residues. The CDR3 loop is CASSQVGLNSPLHF. The CDR3 DNA is TGCGCCAGCAGCCAAGTGGGCTTAAATTCACCCCTCCACTTT.

The gene calls are TRBV20-1 and TRBJ2-3; 8 positions agree with TRBD2. The CDR3 runs to 16 residues. From germline, CDR1 is DFQATT and CDR2 SNEGSKA (reference sequence). V was clipped by 3 bases and J by 0 bases; unmatched bases: 8. In DNA, the CDR3 is TGCAGTGCTAGTGCGAGACTAGCGACCAGCACAGATACGCAGTATTTT. Protein product: CSASARLATSTDTQYF.

The chain uses TRBV7-9 and TRBJ2-7; D gene ambiguous. The CDR3 is 12 amino acids. V lost 2 bases and J 3 bases, leaving 5 bases between the germline ends. Germline-derived CDR1 and CDR2 are SEHNR and FQNEAQ (reference sequence). The CDR3 DNA is TGTGCCAGCAGCTTACAGTTCTACGAGCAGTACTTC. Encoded protein: CASSLQFYEQYF.

This clone has a handful of counts. The DNA for the CDR3 is TGTGCCAGCAGCTTACGTCCTAGCGGAAGCACAGATACGCAGTATTTT. The encoded protein is CASSLRPSGSTDTQYF. This chain links TRBV7-2 with TRBJ2-3, with 7 bases aligning to TRBD2. The CDR3 has 16 amino acids. The germline V gene has CDR1 SGHTA and CDR2 FQGNSA. The ends lost 2 bases at V and 0 bases at J; junction bases unmatched: 5.

V and J are TRBV12-3 or TRBV12-4 and TRBJ1-2, with unresolved D. V was shortened by 4 bases and J by 4 bases, with 7 bases between the two germline ends. The CDR3 spans 12 residues. CDR3 DNA: TGTGCCAGCAGTTCCTCGGGCTATGGCTACACCTTC. It is translated as CASSSSGYGYTF.

This chain joins TRBV28 and TRBJ1-1; D ambiguous. Germline values: CDR1 MDHEN, CDR2 SYDVKM. The CDR3 sequence is 11 residues long. Trimming pared 7 bases from V and 4 bases from J, leaving 7 bases between. CDR3 in amino acids: CASTRATEAFF. CDR3 nucleotides: TGTGCCAGCACGAGGGCCACTGAAGCTTTCTTT.

The chain links TRBV7-9 to TRBJ2-5, with 12 bases identical to TRBD2. CDR3 length: 15 residues. Trimming cost V 5 bases and J 3 bases; bases outside gene matches: 4. Germline V gene data show CDR1 as SEHNR and CDR2 as FQNEAQ (reference sequence). The CDR3 here is CASSIRLAGEETQYF. The CDR3, as DNA: TGTGCCAGCAGCATTCGACTAGCGGGGGAAGAGACCCAGTACTTC.

This chain connects TRBV7-9 to TRBJ1-5; D is possibly TRBD1 (6 bases). Trimming left V 6 bases short and J 5 bases short, with 17 bases between. Per germline, CDR1 SEHNR and CDR2 FQNEAQ (reference sequence). This CDR3 has 15 amino acids. CDR3 bases: TGTGCCAGCAGTAAAGACAGGTTCGGTTATCAGCCCCAGCATTTT. Translation: CASSKDRFGYQPQHF.

The CDR3 coding sequence is TGTGCCAGCAGCCAAGAGGGAGGGGTCACTGAAGCTTTCTTT. Protein: CASSQEGGVTEAFF. The chain employs TRBV4-2 and TRBJ1-1, with D possibly being TRBD1 (5 bases). CDR3 length equals 14 residues. Germline loops: CDR1 LGHNA, CDR2 YNFKEQ. V gave up 0 bases and J gave up 4 bases, with 9 bases separating them.

This clone was detected only once. The rearrangement links TRBV4-1 to TRBJ2-3, with D perhaps matching TRBD2 (6 bases). CDR1 and CDR2 from the germline V gene are MGHRA and YSYEKL. The V end lost 4 bases, the J end lost 6 bases, and 26 bases lay between the germline ends. This CDR3 is built from 18 residues. The CDR3 DNA follows: TGCGCCAGCAGCCTCCACCTCGATACTAGCCCCGGTTCGGATACGCAGTATTTT. Its protein product is CASSLHLDTSPGSDTQYF.

The J gene is TRBJ2-5, the V gene TRBV7-9, with 10 bases matching TRBD1. Germline-derived CDR1 and CDR2 are SEHNR and FQNEAQ (reference sequence). The CDR3 is 15 amino acids. Germline trimming cut 4 bases from V and 2 bases from J; bases unmatched to any gene: 4. The CDR3 reads CASSSRTGGQETQYF. The CDR3 coding sequence is TGTGCCAGCAGCTCCCGGACAGGGGGGCAAGAGACCCAGTACTTC.

The rearrangement joins TRBV19 to TRBJ2-7, with D possibly being TRBD2 (5 bases). Trimming left V 3 bases short and J 0 bases short, with 15 bases between. Germline V CDR1 and CDR2: LNHDA, SQIVND (reference sequence). This CDR3 is built from 16 residues. CDR3 DNA sequence: TGTGCCAGTAGTATTAAGGTCACGGGGAGCTCCTACGAGCAGTACTTC. Encoded protein: CASSIKVTGSSYEQYF.

The rearrangement joins TRBV2 to TRBJ1-2; D gene uncertain. Trimming took off 0 bases at V and 8 bases at J, with 16 bases between the two ends. Germline V gene sequence: CDR1 SNHLY, CDR2 FYNNEI. There are 15 residues in the CDR3. CDR3 protein: CASSEALSGSGGYTF. CDR3 coding DNA: TGTGCCAGCAGTGAAGCGCTTTCGGGATCTGGGGGCTACACCTTC. The complete variable domain, with remaining parts taken from reference TRBV2 and TRBJ1-2, reads EPEVTQTPSHQVTQMGQEVILRCVPISNHLYFYWYRQILGQKVEFLVSFYNNEISEKSEIFDDQFSVERPDGSNFTLKIRSTKLEDSAMYFCASSEALSGSGGYTFGSGTRLTVV.

The chain joins TRBV7-3 to TRBJ2-1, with D unclear. Trimming removed 1 base at V and 5 bases at J, with 6 bases between. The CDR3 length is 13 residues. Looked up from germline, CDR1 is SGHTA and CDR2 is FQGTGA. CDR3 amino acids: CASSLSVDNEQFF. The CDR3, as DNA: TGTGCCAGCAGCTTAAGCGTCGACAATGAGCAGTTCTTC.

In its sample, this clone was seen once. The chain carries TRBV14 and TRBJ2-1, with D unclear. The CDR3 is 11 amino acids. Trimming pared 5 bases from V and 3 bases from J, leaving 2 bases between. Germline assignment: CDR1 SGHDN and CDR2 FVKESK. CDR3 bases: TGTGCCAGCAGCTACTACAATGAGCAGTTCTTC. It translates to CASSYYNEQFF. Supplemented by reference TRBV14 and TRBJ2-1, the full variable domain reads EAGVTQFPSHSVIEKGQTVTLRCDPISGHDNLYWYRRVMGKEIKFLLHFVKESKQDESGMPNNRFLAERTGGTYSTLKVQPAELEDSGVYFCASSYYNEQFFGPGTRLTVL.

This clone was observed a handful of times. The J gene is TRBJ1-6, the V gene TRBV7-9; D is ambiguous. Germline V lookup: CDR1 SEHNR, CDR2 FQNEAQ (reference sequence). CDR3 length: 12 residues. With 2 bases removed from V and 10 bases from J, the gap between germline ends came to 6 bases. The CDR3 bases are TGTGCCAGCAGCTTATTATCCTCACCCCTCCACTTT. Encoded protein: CASSLLSSPLHF.

The CDR3 nucleotides are TGCGCCAGCAGCTTGGCCCCGGAGGTCCATTATGGCTACACCTTC. Amino acids: CASSLAPEVHYGYTF. J is TRBJ1-2 and V is TRBV5-1, with no clear D. Trimming shortened V by 0 bases and J by 5 bases, and 14 bases separated the two germline ends. This CDR3 is 15 amino acids long. In germline, CDR1 is SGHRS, CDR2 YFSETQ.

The V and J genes are TRBV9 and TRBJ1-3; 9 nucleotides agree with TRBD1. This CDR3 is 15 amino acids long. J was trimmed by 6 bases and V by 4 bases; bases with no gene match: 8. Germline CDR1 reads SGDLS; CDR2 reads YYNGEE. DNA of the CDR3: TGTGCCAGCAGCTCAACCGGGACAGGGACAAACACCATATATTTT. This sequence encodes CASSSTGTGTNTIYF.

The V gene is TRBV27, the J gene TRBJ1-4; 8 bases map to TRBD1. Germline V gives CDR1 MNHEY, CDR2 SMNVEV (reference sequence). The ends lost 4 bases at V and 0 bases at J; junction bases unmatched: 4. The CDR3 is 16 amino acids. The CDR3 DNA sequence: TGTGCCAGCAGTTCCAGGGGGCAACCAACTAATGAAAAACTGTTTTTT. Translated, it gives CASSSRGQPTNEKLFF.

This clone has only one observation. The chain links TRBV5-1 to TRBJ2-5; 9 bases align to TRBD2. Germline lookup yields CDR1 SGHRS and CDR2 YFSETQ. J gave up 4 bases and V 4 bases, and 5 bases lay outside the gene matches. The CDR3 is 14 amino acids. CDR3 in amino acids: CASSVSGGRETQYF. The CDR3 coding sequence is TGCGCCAGCAGCGTTAGCGGGGGTAGAGAGACCCAGTACTTC.

This chain joins TRBV6-5 and TRBJ1-2, with 9 bases identical to TRBD1. This CDR3 has 15 amino acids. Per the germline V gene, CDR1 is MNHEY and CDR2 is SVGAGI. Unmatched junction bases numbered 10, after V lost 8 bases and J lost 3 bases. DNA for the CDR3: TGTGCCAGCCTTGGGCGACAGGGGGGAGACTATGGCTACACCTTC. This translates into CASLGRQGGDYGYTF.

The V and J genes are TRBV7-2 and TRBJ2-7; D gene ambiguous. CDR3 length: 13 residues. CDR1 and CDR2 (germline): SGHTA, FQGNSA. V lost 0 bases to trimming and J lost 5 bases, with 8 bases between them. CDR3 bases: TGTGCCAGCAGCTTAGCCCCAGTCCACGAGCAGTACTTC. Residues: CASSLAPVHEQYF. The whole variable domain, filled in from reference TRBV7-2 and TRBJ2-7, reads GAGVSQSPSNKVTEKGKDVELRCDPISGHTALYWYRQSLGQGLEFLIYFQGNSAPDKSGLPSDRFSAERTGGSVSTLTIQRTQQEDSAVYLCASSLAPVHEQYFGPGTRLTVT.

The V and J genes are TRBV19 and TRBJ1-5, with a tentative D call TRBD1 (6 bases). The germline CDR1 and CDR2 sequences are LNHDA and SQIVND (reference sequence). The V and J ends lost 7 bases and 4 bases respectively, with 14 bases between them. The CDR3 runs 14 residues. The CDR3 is CASTQTGPNQPQHF. The CDR3 region has the DNA TGTGCCAGTACTCAGACAGGTCCAAATCAGCCCCAGCATTTT.

The rearrangement uses TRBV6-6 and TRBJ2-3; D might be TRBD2 (5 bases). This CDR3 region has 14 residues. Trimming took off 5 bases at V and 1 base at J, with 10 bases between the two ends. The V gene's germline CDR1 is MNHNY and CDR2 SVGAGI (reference sequence). CDR3 residues: CASSRLRGTDTQYF. DNA for the CDR3: TGTGCCAGCAGTCGACTGCGGGGCACAGATACGCAGTATTTT.

This sequence joins TRBV28 and TRBJ1-2; TRBD1 is a possible D gene (6 bases). The CDR3 extends over 12 amino acids. The V end was cut by 7 bases, the J end by 8 bases, with 14 bases between. In germline, CDR1 is MDHEN, CDR2 SYDVKM. CDR3 sequence (DNA): TGTGCCAGCAACACAGGGCCTGTGGGCTACACCTTC. It is translated as CASNTGPVGYTF.

The chain recombines TRBV6-2 or TRBV6-3 with TRBJ1-1, with 8 positions matching TRBD1. V shed 5 bases, J shed 7 bases, and the junction held 12 bases outside the gene matches. CDR1 is MNHEY, CDR2 SVGEGT, per germline. The length of the CDR3 is 15 residues. CDR3: CASSPRTGPRFEAFF. The CDR3 nucleotides read TGTGCCAGCAGTCCCCGGACAGGGCCGCGTTTTGAAGCTTTCTTT.

The chain recombines TRBV7-2 with TRBJ2-2; TRBD2 agrees at 7 bases. V dropped 6 bases and J dropped 2; count of bases not matched to a gene: 6. The CDR3 loop spans 15 amino acids. Germline V gene data show CDR1 as SGHTA and CDR2 as FQGNSA. CDR3 DNA sequence: TGTGCCAGCAGACCGGGACTAACAAACACCGGGGAGCTGTTTTTT. Its protein product is CASRPGLTNTGELFF.

This chain uses TRBV15 with TRBJ2-7, with D possibly being TRBD2 (7 bases). Germline assignment: CDR1 LNHNV and CDR2 YYDKDF (reference sequence). The ends were cut back, 5 bases at V and 6 bases at J, with 23 bases in the middle. This CDR3 region has 16 residues. CDR3 DNA sequence: TGTGCCACCAGCCAGGGTGGGGGGGCTCCCCACCTCGAGCAGTACTTC. Translated, it gives CATSQGGGAPHLEQYF.

This clone showed up just once. The rearrangement uses TRBV11-2 and TRBJ1-1; 9 bases map to TRBD1. CDR3 length: 19 residues. V gave up 5 bases and J gave up 1 base; unmatched junction bases: 17. Germline loops: CDR1 SGHAT, CDR2 FQNNGV. The CDR3 spells CASSLRDRVVTGGNTEAFF. In DNA, the CDR3 is TGTGCCAGCAGCCTCCGGGACAGGGTGGTAACTGGCGGGAACACTGAAGCTTTCTTT. The whole variable domain, remainder taken from reference TRBV11-2 and TRBJ1-1, is EAGVAQSPRYKIIEKRQSVAFWCNPISGHATLYWYQQILGQGPKLLIQFQNNGVVDDSQLPKDRFSAERLKGVDSTLKIQPAKLEDSAVYLCASSLRDRVVTGGNTEAFFGQGTRLTVV.

The V call is TRBV5-1, the J call TRBJ1-4; the D is unclear. With 3 bases removed from V and 0 bases from J, the gap between germline ends came to 15 bases. Germline values: CDR1 SGHRS, CDR2 YFSETQ. The CDR3 has 17 residues. The CDR3 protein is CASSSRNYSSTNEKLFF. The CDR3 DNA follows: TGCGCCAGCAGCTCAAGGAATTACAGCTCAACTAATGAAAAACTGTTTTTT. Full variable domain (outside the CDR3, taken from reference TRBV5-1 and TRBJ1-4): KAGVTQTPRYLIKTRGQQVTLSCSPISGHRSVSWYQQTPGQGLQFLFEYFSETQRNKGNFPGRFSGRQFSNSRSEMNVSTLELGDSALYLCASSSRNYSSTNEKLFFGSGTQLSVL.